The 3 T cell receptor beta chains in this list originate from one sample, sequenced in a study of blood T cells in healthy people across ages. A J-beta primer mix and a sample-barcoded 5' primer were used in a second PCR of about 7 to 12 cycles. TCRdb re-analysed the 5' RACE reads in MiXCR, keeping a single row per CDR3 protein. The data show approximately 810,000 distinct CDR3 sequences, with 29% seen just once and approximately 15% held by the top ten. Sequencing used blood. Receptors originate from an elderly woman in good health.

The J gene is TRBJ1-3, the V gene TRBV12-3 or TRBV12-4; D is ambiguous. The ends were cut back, 5 bases at V and 0 bases at J, with 14 bases in the middle. This CDR3 comprises 16 residues. The CDR3 reads CASSLRTFISGNTIYF. Written as DNA, the CDR3 is TGTGCCAGCAGTCTCCGGACGTTTATCTCTGGAAACACCATATATTTT.

This clonotype was picked up many times. V usage is TRBV5-6 and J usage is TRBJ2-1, with TRBD1 matching over 11 bases. This CDR3 spans 15 amino acids. Germline-derived CDR1 and CDR2 are SGHDT and YYEEEE. V shed 4 bases and J 7 bases; nucleotides not matched to a gene: 7. The CDR3 loop reads CASSMGQGVRNEQFF. The CDR3 bases are TGTGCCAGCAGCATGGGACAGGGGGTAAGGAATGAGCAGTTCTTC.

The sample holds many counts of this clonotype. This sequence joins TRBV28 and TRBJ1-2; maybe TRBD1 (5 bases). The CDR3 totals 14 residues. CDR1 is MDHEN, CDR2 SYDVKM, per germline. Trimming took off 3 bases at V and 7 bases at J, with 15 bases between the two ends. Here the CDR3 reads CASSLWEGYGGYTF. In DNA form, the CDR3 reads TGTGCCAGCAGTTTGTGGGAGGGGTACGGTGGCTACACCTTC.